These 30 T cell receptor beta chains were all obtained from the same sample, sequenced in a study of human versus mouse CDR3 diversity and MHC coevolution. Clones were sequenced by immunoSEQ multiplex PCR, and TCRdb holds only the in-frame ones, with some missing. The sample shows about 81,000 clones, about 93% of them seen only once. Sequenced material: naive CD4+ T cells from blood. Subset in this sample: CD45RO-negative CD62L-positive naive CD4 T cells. All receptors come from a person aged 25 to 69 in good health.

Here the CDR3 reads CAISGLEGQGRPLSGANVLTF. CDR3 nucleotides: TGTGCCATCAGTGGTTTAGAAGGACAGGGCCGACCCCTCTCTGGGGCCAACGTCCTGACTTTC. The chain joins TRBV10-3 to TRBJ2-6; 8 nucleotides match TRBD1. The germline V gene encodes CDR1 ENHRY and CDR2 SYGVKD. V shed 4 bases, J shed 0 bases, and the junction held 17 bases outside the gene matches. The CDR3 is made up of 21 amino acids.

This chain joins TRBV30 and TRBJ2-7; D perhaps matches TRBD2 (5 bases). Per germline, CDR1 GTSNPN and CDR2 SVGIG (reference sequence). The CDR3 consists of 12 residues. The V end was cut by 1 base, the J end by 6 bases, with 10 bases between. CDR3 sequence reads: CAWSEEAGEQYF. The CDR3 DNA reads as TGTGCCTGGAGTGAAGAGGCGGGCGAGCAGTACTTC.

V and J are TRBV19 and TRBJ1-4; a weak D match, TRBD1 (6 bases). Per the germline V gene, CDR1 is LNHDA and CDR2 is SQIVND (reference sequence). CDR3 length: 14 residues. With 6 bases removed from V and 8 bases from J, the gap between germline ends came to 16 bases. The CDR3 DNA is TGTGCCAGTAGGCTGCAGGGGAAAGGGGAAAAACTGTTTTTT. It codes for CASRLQGKGEKLFF.

The rearrangement joins TRBV28 to TRBJ2-7; the match to TRBD2 covers 9 bases. Trimming took 2 bases from V and 5 from J; bases not matched to a gene: 4. CDR1 is MDHEN, CDR2 SYDVKM, per germline. The CDR3 spans 14 residues. CDR3 region: CASSLPGLAHEQYF. The CDR3, as DNA: TGTGCCAGCAGTTTACCGGGACTAGCACACGAGCAGTACTTC.

The rearrangement joins TRBV29-1 to TRBJ1-1, with D unclear. Germline-derived CDR1 and CDR2 are SQVTM and ANQGSEA. V shed 3 bases and J shed 1 base, with 6 bases lying between them. This CDR3 spans 12 amino acids. The CDR3 DNA sequence: TGCAGCGTTGAGCGGGGGAACACTGAAGCTTTCTTT. Protein: CSVERGNTEAFF.

This chain joins TRBV29-1 and TRBJ1-1, with unresolved D. The CDR3 runs 12 residues. V was clipped by 7 bases and J by 1 base, with 10 bases between them. The germline gives CDR1 SQVTM, CDR2 ANQGSEA. The CDR3 DNA sequence: TGCAGCGCTTCGACGGGGAACACTGAAGCTTTCTTT. It codes for CSASTGNTEAFF.

The J gene is TRBJ2-2, the V gene TRBV9; tentatively, D is TRBD2 (5 bases). V lost 4 bases to trimming and J lost 7 bases, with 14 bases between them. Germline assignment: CDR1 SGDLS and CDR2 YYNGEE. The CDR3 sequence is 14 residues long. This CDR3 is CASSSAVGVGELFF. The CDR3 DNA is TGTGCCAGCAGCTCAGCGGTCGGTGTCGGGGAGCTGTTTTTT.

The chain is built from TRBV6-6 and TRBJ2-7; the D gene is possibly TRBD2 (6 bases). CDR1 is MNHNY, CDR2 SVGAGI, per germline (reference sequence). The CDR3 is made up of 13 amino acids. Trimming stripped 8 bases from V and 0 bases from J, with 11 bases between. The CDR3 DNA sequence: TGTGCCAGCTCCGGAGGGAGCTCCTACGAGCAGTACTTC. This gives the protein CASSGGSSYEQYF.

The chain combines TRBV25-1 with TRBJ1-5, with 7 bases matching TRBD1. Germline V gene data show CDR1 as MGHDK and CDR2 as SYGVNS. CDR3 length: 14 amino acids. Trimming cost V 3 bases and J 7 bases; bases outside gene matches: 6. CDR3 loop: CASSEAGGTQPQHF. The DNA for the CDR3 is TGTGCCAGCAGTGAGGCAGGGGGAACACAGCCCCAGCATTTT.

This clone was recorded once. The rearrangement joins TRBV7-8 to TRBJ2-7, with D tentatively TRBD2 (5 bases). Trimming removed 2 bases from V and 7 bases from J, with 15 bases in between. CDR1 is SGHVS, CDR2 FQNEAQ, per germline. CDR3 length: 14 amino acids. As DNA, the CDR3 is TGTGCCAGCAGCTTACCACAGAGGAGGTTGGAGCAGTACTTC. This encodes CASSLPQRRLEQYF. The full variable domain, completed using reference TRBV7-8 and TRBJ2-7, is GAGVSQSPRYKVAKRGQDVALRCDPISGHVSLFWYQQALGQGPEFLTYFQNEAQLDKSGLPSDRFFAERPEGSVSTLKIQRTQQEDSAVYLCASSLPQRRLEQYFGPGTRLTVT.

With respect to this clone: The same CDR3 is also encoded by other DNA sequences in this sample. The chain carries TRBV18 and TRBJ2-5, with D possibly being TRBD1 (5 bases). The CDR3 totals 14 residues. V lost 2 bases, J lost 1 base, and 8 bases lay in between. Germline V gene data show CDR1 as KGHSH and CDR2 as LQKENI. The CDR3 region is CASSPGAPQETQYF. The CDR3 nucleotides are TGTGCCAGCTCACCAGGGGCACCCCAAGAGACCCAGTACTTC.

The V call is TRBV7-8, the J call TRBJ1-4; TRBD1 matches 7 bases. Germline V gene sequence: CDR1 SGHVS, CDR2 FQNEAQ. With 6 bases clipped from V and 1 base from J, the junction kept 8 bases outside the gene matches. This CDR3 is 16 amino acids long. CDR3 DNA sequence: TGTGCCAGCAGTCTCAGACAGGGAAGAACTAATGAAAAACTGTTTTTT. Protein sequence: CASSLRQGRTNEKLFF.

The V gene is TRBV13, the J gene TRBJ1-1; 7 nucleotides align to TRBD1. V was clipped by 5 bases and J by 0 bases; unmatched bases: 3. The CDR3 sequence is 14 residues long. Germline values: CDR1 PRHDT, CDR2 FYEKMQ (reference sequence). This CDR3 reads CASSTGEVNTEAFF. The CDR3 region has the DNA TGTGCCAGCAGCACAGGGGAGGTGAACACTGAAGCTTTCTTT. Complete variable domain (other parts from reference TRBV13 and TRBJ1-1): AAGVIQSPRHLIKEKRETATLKCYPIPRHDTVYWYQQGPGQDPQFLISFYEKMQSDKGSIPDRFSAQQFSDYHSELNMSSLELGDSALYFCASSTGEVNTEAFFGQGTRLTVV.

V is TRBV30 and J is TRBJ2-3; a possible D gene is TRBD2 (5 bases). V was cut by 6 bases and J by 6 bases, with 7 bases left in between. This CDR3 has 10 amino acids. In germline, CDR1 is GTSNPN, CDR2 SVGIG (reference sequence). CDR3 sequence (DNA): TGTGCCTGCGGGGAGGATACGCAGTATTTT. Translated: CACGEDTQYF.

The J gene is TRBJ2-2, the V gene TRBV4-3; D not certain. Germline-derived CDR1 and CDR2 are LGHNA and YSLEER. V dropped 0 bases and J dropped 1 base, with 9 bases sitting between them. The CDR3 is made up of 16 amino acids. CDR3 bases: TGCGCCAGCAGCCAAGATCGCGGAGTGAACACCGGGGAGCTGTTTTTT. Amino acid sequence: CASSQDRGVNTGELFF.

The V gene is TRBV6-6, the J gene TRBJ2-1, with D maybe TRBD2 (6 bases). The germline V and J ends were trimmed by 5 bases and 10 bases, with 12 bases remaining between them. Germline values: CDR1 MNHNY, CDR2 SVGAGI (reference sequence). CDR3 length equals 12 residues. The CDR3 here is CASSPPREEQFF. As DNA, the CDR3 is TGTGCCAGCAGTCCCCCCCGGGAGGAGCAGTTCTTC.

This clone was counted a single time. Sequence at one end of the junction differs from germline and may be a read error. V is TRBV7-2 and J is TRBJ1-2; D remains ambiguous. Germline V gene data show CDR1 as SGHTA and CDR2 as FQGNSA. The CDR3 is 15 residues long. The DNA for the CDR3 is TGTGCCAGCAGCCCCCGGTCTGGCTCTAACTATGGATACACCTTC. This sequence encodes CASSPRSGSNYGYTF.

CDR3 sequence: CASSLTGTGPSYEQYF. CDR3 coding DNA: TGTGCCAGCAGCTTGACCGGGACAGGACCCTCCTACGAGCAGTACTTC. The chain links TRBV7-2 to TRBJ2-5; 8 nucleotides agree with TRBD1. The end of the DNA fits TRBJ2-7 better, so the J call may be wrong. CDR3 length: 16 residues. Germline V CDR1 and CDR2: SGHTA, FQGNSA.

J is TRBJ1-5 and V is TRBV6-1, with a possible D match to TRBD1 (6 bases). V was trimmed by 6 bases and J by 7 bases, leaving 13 bases between them. Germline-derived CDR1 and CDR2 are MNHNS and SASEGT. The CDR3 extends over 13 amino acids. For the CDR3, the DNA is TGTGCCAGCAGCTACAGGGAGCGGCAGCCCCAGCATTTT. Translating it yields CASSYRERQPQHF.

This chain links TRBV2 with TRBJ2-7; the match to TRBD1 covers 8 bases. J was trimmed by 0 bases and V by 6 bases; bases with no gene match: 7. The germline V gene encodes CDR1 SNHLY and CDR2 FYNNEI. The CDR3 is made up of 15 amino acids. CDR3 nucleotide sequence: TGTGCCAGCAGCCCCCGACAGGGGTACTCCTACGAGCAGTACTTC. Its protein is CASSPRQGYSYEQYF.

This clone was seen just once. The chain employs TRBV19 and TRBJ1-5; D is ambiguous. V was trimmed by 5 bases and J by 3 bases, leaving 14 bases between them. This CDR3 is 15 amino acids long. CDR1 and CDR2 from the germline V gene are LNHDA and SQIVND (reference sequence). The CDR3 here is CASSGGGMFNQPQHF. DNA for the CDR3: TGTGCCAGTAGTGGAGGCGGGATGTTCAATCAGCCCCAGCATTTT.

V usage is TRBV27 and J usage is TRBJ1-5; no definite D call. This CDR3 contains 16 residues. V was cut by 0 bases and J by 3 bases, with 12 bases left in between. Germline V gives CDR1 MNHEY, CDR2 SMNVEV (reference sequence). The CDR3 nucleotides are TGTGCCAGCAGTTTATCGAGAGGAGAGTACAATCAGCCCCAGCATTTT. Translating it yields CASSLSRGEYNQPQHF.

V gene TRBV25-1 combines with J gene TRBJ1-1, with 9 bases matching TRBD1. Trimming took 4 bases from V and 6 from J; bases not matched to a gene: 9. The CDR3 extends over 15 amino acids. The germline CDR1 and CDR2 sequences are MGHDK and SYGVNS. The CDR3: CASSALTGGTAEAFF. The DNA of the CDR3 is TGTGCCAGCAGTGCCTTGACAGGGGGGACAGCTGAAGCTTTCTTT.

The chain recombines TRBV5-5 with TRBJ2-2; D remains unclear. This CDR3 is built from 16 residues. The V gene lost 1 base and the J gene lost 0 bases, with 10 bases spanning the gap. The germline V gene encodes CDR1 SGHKS and CDR2 YYEKEE (reference sequence). The CDR3 loop is CASSLMRHANTGELFF. The CDR3 DNA is TGTGCCAGCAGCTTGATGAGACACGCGAACACCGGGGAGCTGTTTTTT.

This clone appeared a single time. V usage is TRBV19 and J usage is TRBJ1-4; a weak D match, TRBD1 (5 bases). Germline V gene sequence: CDR1 LNHDA, CDR2 SQIVND (reference sequence). The CDR3 contains 14 residues. V was pared by 7 bases and J by 8 bases, with 17 bases between. The CDR3 bases are TGTGCCAGTAAGGGGCAGACGACCAGGGAAAAACTGTTTTTT. It translates to CASKGQTTREKLFF.

The chain is built from TRBV19 and TRBJ1-1; 7 nucleotides align to TRBD1. CDR1 is LNHDA and CDR2 is SQIVND in the germline V gene (reference sequence). This CDR3 is 13 amino acids long. The ends lost 10 bases at V and 0 bases at J; junction bases unmatched: 5. The DNA for the CDR3 is TGTGCCACCCTAGACAGGGTGAACACTGAAGCTTTCTTT. Its translation: CATLDRVNTEAFF.

The rearrangement uses TRBV5-5 and TRBJ2-1; unclear D gene. V was shortened by 2 bases and J by 7 bases, with 10 bases between the two germline ends. The length of the CDR3 is 13 residues. CDR1 is SGHKS, CDR2 YYEKEE, per germline (reference sequence). The CDR3 here is CASSLVPRNEQFF. CDR3 DNA sequence: TGTGCCAGCAGCTTAGTGCCGAGGAATGAGCAGTTCTTC.

V usage is TRBV19 and J usage is TRBJ2-1, with 7 bases that match TRBD1. Losses at the gene ends were 3 bases for V and 1 base for J; bases not matched to a gene: 0. This CDR3 comprises 14 residues. Germline CDR1 and CDR2: LNHDA and SQIVND (reference sequence). The CDR3 here is CASSMGQSYNEQFF. CDR3 in DNA: TGTGCCAGTAGTATGGGACAGTCCTACAATGAGCAGTTCTTC.

J is TRBJ2-2 and V is TRBV7-2; 11 positions match TRBD2. The CDR3 has 17 residues. Germline loops: CDR1 SGHTA, CDR2 FQGNSA. V shed 2 bases and J 6 bases; nucleotides not matched to a gene: 8. The CDR3 DNA sequence: TGTGCCAGCAGCTTACGGGGGACTAGCGGCCGGGCCGGGGAGCTGTTTTTT. As protein: CASSLRGTSGRAGELFF.

V usage is TRBV19 and J usage is TRBJ1-4; maybe TRBD1 (6 bases). The germline CDR1 and CDR2 sequences are LNHDA and SQIVND (reference sequence). This CDR3 has 16 residues. Between the trimmed V and J ends, which lost 5 bases and 4 bases, there was a span of 17 bases. The CDR3 coding sequence is TGTGCCAGTAGTCCACCAGGGGTGGCTGTTAATGAAAAACTGTTTTTT. Protein product: CASSPPGVAVNEKLFF.